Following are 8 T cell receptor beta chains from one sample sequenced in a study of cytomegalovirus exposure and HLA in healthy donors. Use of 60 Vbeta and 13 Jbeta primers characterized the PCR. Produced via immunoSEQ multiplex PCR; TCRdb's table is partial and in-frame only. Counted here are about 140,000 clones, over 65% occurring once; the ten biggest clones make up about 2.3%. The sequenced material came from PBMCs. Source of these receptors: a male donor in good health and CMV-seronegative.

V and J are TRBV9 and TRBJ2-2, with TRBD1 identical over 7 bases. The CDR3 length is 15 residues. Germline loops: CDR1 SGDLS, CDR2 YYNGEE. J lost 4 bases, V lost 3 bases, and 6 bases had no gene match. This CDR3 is CASSADRAGTGELFF. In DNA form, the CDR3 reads TGTGCCAGCAGCGCAGACAGGGCAGGCACCGGGGAGCTGTTTTTT.

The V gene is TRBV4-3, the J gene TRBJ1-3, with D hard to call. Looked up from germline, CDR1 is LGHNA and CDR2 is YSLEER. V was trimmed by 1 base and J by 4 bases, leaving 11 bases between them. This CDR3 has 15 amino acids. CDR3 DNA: TGCGCCAGCAGCCAAGTGGCGGGGTCAGGAAACACCATATATTTT. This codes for CASSQVAGSGNTIYF.

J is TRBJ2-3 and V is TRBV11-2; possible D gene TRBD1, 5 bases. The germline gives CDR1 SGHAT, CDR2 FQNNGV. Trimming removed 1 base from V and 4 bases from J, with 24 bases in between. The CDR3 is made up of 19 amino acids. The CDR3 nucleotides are TGTGCCAGCAGCTTAGCCCCCTATCCGGACACCGTAGGGTCAGATACGCAGTATTTT. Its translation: CASSLAPYPDTVGSDTQYF.

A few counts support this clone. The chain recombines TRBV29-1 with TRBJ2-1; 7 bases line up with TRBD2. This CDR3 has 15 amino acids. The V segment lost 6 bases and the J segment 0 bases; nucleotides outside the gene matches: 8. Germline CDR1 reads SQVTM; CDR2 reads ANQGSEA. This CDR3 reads CSVPTASGSYNEQFF. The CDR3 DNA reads TGCAGCGTCCCGACTGCTAGCGGCTCCTACAATGAGCAGTTCTTC.

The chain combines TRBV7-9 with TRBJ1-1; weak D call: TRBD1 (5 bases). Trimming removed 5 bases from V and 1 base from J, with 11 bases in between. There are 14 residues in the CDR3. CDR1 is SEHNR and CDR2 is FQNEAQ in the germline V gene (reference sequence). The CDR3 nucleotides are TGTGCCAGCAGCGGCGGGACGGCGAACACTGAAGCTTTCTTT. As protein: CASSGGTANTEAFF.

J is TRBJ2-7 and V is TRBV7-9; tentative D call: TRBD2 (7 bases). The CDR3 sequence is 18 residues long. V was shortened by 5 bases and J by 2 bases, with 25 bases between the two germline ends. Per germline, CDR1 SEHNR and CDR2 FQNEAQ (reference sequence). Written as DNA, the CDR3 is TGTGCCAGCAGCCTCCCCCTGACCCGAAGCGGGACAACCTACGAGCAGTACTTC. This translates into CASSLPLTRSGTTYEQYF.

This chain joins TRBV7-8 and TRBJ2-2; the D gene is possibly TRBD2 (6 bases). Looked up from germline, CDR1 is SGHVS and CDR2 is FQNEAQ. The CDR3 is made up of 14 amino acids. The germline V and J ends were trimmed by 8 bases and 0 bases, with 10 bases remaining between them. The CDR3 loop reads CASQRAPNTGELFF. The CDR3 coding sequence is TGTGCCAGCCAGCGGGCTCCGAACACCGGGGAGCTGTTTTTT.

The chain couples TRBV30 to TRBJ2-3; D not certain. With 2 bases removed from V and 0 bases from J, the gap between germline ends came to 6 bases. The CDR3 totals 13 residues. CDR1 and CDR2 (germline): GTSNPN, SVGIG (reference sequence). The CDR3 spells CAWSWSSTDTQYF. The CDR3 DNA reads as TGTGCCTGGAGTTGGAGTAGCACAGATACGCAGTATTTT.